Reported below is one T cell receptor (beta chain). Here immunoSEQ multiplex PCR was the method, and the copy in TCRdb shows in-frame clones only, minus some. The sample carries about 40,000 clones, roughly 90% recorded once. The data were obtained in a study of T cell changes during pregnancy in multiple sclerosis. Sequencing input: PBMCs (not recorded whether the cells were cultured). This sequence originates from a female donor with multiple sclerosis, enrolled in a pregnancy study.

CDR3 residues: CASSQVSSSGSSYEQYF. The CDR3, as DNA: TGCGCCAGCAGCCAAGTTAGTTCTAGCGGGAGCTCCTACGAGCAGTACTTC. The chain couples TRBV4-1 to TRBJ2-7, with TRBD2 identical over 10 bases. V lost 1 base to trimming and J lost 0 bases; unmatched junction nucleotides: 6. Germline-derived CDR1 and CDR2 are MGHRA and YSYEKL. The CDR3 contains 17 residues.